Following are 13 T cell receptor beta chains from one sample sequenced in a study of sequential checkpoint blockade in melanoma. Some clones are missing from TCRdb's copy, which holds only in-frame ones; the method was immunoSEQ multiplex PCR. Of more than 10,000 clones in the sample, over 70% were seen once. Treatment here: randomized to nivolumab then ipilimumab (arm A) or the reverse (arm B). The starting material was CD8+ T cells sorted from blood (inferred from file names), obtained from a patient given nivolumab and ipilimumab in sequence. These receptor sequences come from a human donor with melanoma.

This clone was picked up a small number of times. The V call is TRBV5-4, the J call TRBJ1-1, with TRBD1 identical over 7 bases. Per germline, CDR1 SGHNT and CDR2 YYREEE (reference sequence). CDR3 length equals 13 residues. The ends lost 5 bases at V and 7 bases at J; junction bases unmatched: 8. CDR3: CASSSGTELEAFF. The CDR3 coding sequence is TGTGCCAGCAGTTCGGGGACAGAACTTGAAGCTTTCTTT.

J is TRBJ2-7 and V is TRBV10-1; 9 bases map to TRBD1. This CDR3 is built from 13 residues. The trim removed 8 bases at V and 3 bases at J, leaving 5 bases unmatched. Germline values: CDR1 WNHNN, CDR2 SYGVQD (reference sequence). The CDR3 loop is CASGPGQGYEQYF. The DNA of the CDR3 is TGCGCCAGCGGTCCGGGACAGGGCTACGAGCAGTACTTC.

This chain connects TRBV7-9 to TRBJ2-7; 11 nucleotides match TRBD2. Germline loops: CDR1 SEHNR, CDR2 FQNEAQ (reference sequence). This CDR3 is 19 amino acids long. J was trimmed by 2 bases and V by 0 bases; bases with no gene match: 12. CDR3 nucleotide sequence: TGTGCCAGCAGCTTAGCATCTGGAACTAGCGGGAGACCTCCCTACGAGCAGTACTTC. This codes for CASSLASGTSGRPPYEQYF.

This clone has only a few counts. The V call is TRBV19, the J call TRBJ2-2; TRBD2 aligns across 16 bases. Unmatched junction bases numbered 8, after V lost 7 bases and J lost 3 bases. The CDR3 covers 18 residues. Looked up from germline, CDR1 is LNHDA and CDR2 is SQIVND (reference sequence). CDR3 DNA sequence: TGTGCCAGTAACCCCGGGACTAGCGGGAGGGGATACACCGGGGAGCTGTTTTTT. It encodes CASNPGTSGRGYTGELFF.

This clone was counted a few times. This chain joins TRBV19 and TRBJ1-5; TRBD1 might be the D (5 bases). From germline, CDR1 is LNHDA and CDR2 SQIVND (reference sequence). This CDR3 contains 14 residues. V was trimmed by 8 bases and J by 6 bases, leaving 17 bases between them. The DNA of the CDR3 is TGTGCCAGTGTATGGGGGGGTACGGCTCAGCCCCAGCATTTT. Translated, it gives CASVWGGTAQPQHF.

V and J are TRBV11-2 and TRBJ2-5; D is perhaps TRBD2 (7 bases). Germline CDR1 is SGHAT and CDR2 is FQNNGV. Trimming took 6 bases from V and 1 from J, leaving 21 bases between them. The CDR3 runs 17 residues. As DNA, the CDR3 is TGTGCCAGCAGTCAGCCTAACGCTCGGGGGGCCCAAGAGACCCAGTACTTC. Translated, it gives CASSQPNARGAQETQYF.

This clone was observed a handful of times. The rearrangement joins TRBV18 to TRBJ2-1; 7 bases align to TRBD1. The CDR3 consists of 15 residues. J lost 9 bases, V lost 2 bases, and 10 bases had no gene match. Germline V gene lookup returns CDR1 KGHSH and CDR2 LQKENI. The DNA of the CDR3 is TGTGCCAGCTCACCAGGAAGGGGGCTCGGGGTTGAGCAGTTCTTC. Translated, it gives CASSPGRGLGVEQFF.

This chain connects TRBV7-6 to TRBJ2-5; TRBD2 aligns across 10 bases. Unmatched junction bases numbered 5, after V lost 2 bases and J lost 5 bases. CDR1 and CDR2 (germline): SGHVS, FNYEAQ. This CDR3 is built from 15 residues. CDR3 sequence (DNA): TGTGCCAGCAGCTTAATACTAGCGGGATCGGAGACCCAGTACTTC. The encoded protein is CASSLILAGSETQYF. The full variable domain, completed using reference TRBV7-6 and TRBJ2-5, is GAGVSQSPRYKVTKRGQDVALRCDPISGHVSLYWYRQALGQGPEFLTYFNYEAQQDKSGLPNDRFSAERPEGSISTLTIQRTEQRDSAMYRCASSLILAGSETQYFGPGTRLLVL.

The rearrangement joins TRBV6-6 to TRBJ2-7; D possibly corresponds to TRBD1 (5 bases). Deletions cut 0 bases from V and 3 bases from J, with 9 bases between. The V gene's germline CDR1 is MNHNY and CDR2 SVGAGI (reference sequence). The CDR3 spans 14 residues. The CDR3 sequence: CASSYSAGYYEQYV. For the CDR3, the DNA is TGTGCCAGCAGTTACTCGGCAGGGTACTACGAGCAGTACGTC.

The gene calls are TRBV4-3 and TRBJ1-1; D gene unclear. Germline assignment: CDR1 LGHNA and CDR2 YSLEER. This CDR3 comprises 14 residues. Trimming left V 0 bases short and J 1 base short, with 6 bases between. The CDR3 nucleotides are TGCGCCAGCAGCCAAGATCCAGGGAACACTGAAGCTTTCTTT. It codes for CASSQDPGNTEAFF.

The chain combines TRBV30 with TRBJ1-1; D not certain. Trimming stripped 3 bases from V and 1 base from J, with 9 bases between. Germline V CDR1 and CDR2: GTSNPN, SVGIG (reference sequence). The CDR3 length is 13 residues. CDR3 sequence (DNA): TGTGCCTGGAGGTGGCAGTCGAACACTGAAGCTTTCTTT. Translation gives CAWRWQSNTEAFF.

This rearrangement joins TRBV6-1 to TRBJ2-3; the match to TRBD1 covers 8 bases. With 2 bases clipped from V and 6 bases from J, the junction kept 10 bases outside the gene matches. Looked up from germline, CDR1 is MNHNS and CDR2 is SASEGT. The CDR3 is 16 amino acids. CDR3 DNA: TGTGCCAGCAGTGAAAGGGACAGGAAGGACACGGATACGCAGTATTTT. Residues: CASSERDRKDTDTQYF.

J is TRBJ2-7 and V is TRBV19; the match to TRBD1 covers 9 bases. CDR3 size: 12 residues. CDR1 is LNHDA, CDR2 SQIVND, per germline (reference sequence). Unmatched junction bases numbered 2, after V lost 6 bases and J lost 5 bases. CDR3 nucleotides: TGTGCCAGTAGCAGGACAGGGGACGAGCAGTACTTC. This encodes CASSRTGDEQYF.